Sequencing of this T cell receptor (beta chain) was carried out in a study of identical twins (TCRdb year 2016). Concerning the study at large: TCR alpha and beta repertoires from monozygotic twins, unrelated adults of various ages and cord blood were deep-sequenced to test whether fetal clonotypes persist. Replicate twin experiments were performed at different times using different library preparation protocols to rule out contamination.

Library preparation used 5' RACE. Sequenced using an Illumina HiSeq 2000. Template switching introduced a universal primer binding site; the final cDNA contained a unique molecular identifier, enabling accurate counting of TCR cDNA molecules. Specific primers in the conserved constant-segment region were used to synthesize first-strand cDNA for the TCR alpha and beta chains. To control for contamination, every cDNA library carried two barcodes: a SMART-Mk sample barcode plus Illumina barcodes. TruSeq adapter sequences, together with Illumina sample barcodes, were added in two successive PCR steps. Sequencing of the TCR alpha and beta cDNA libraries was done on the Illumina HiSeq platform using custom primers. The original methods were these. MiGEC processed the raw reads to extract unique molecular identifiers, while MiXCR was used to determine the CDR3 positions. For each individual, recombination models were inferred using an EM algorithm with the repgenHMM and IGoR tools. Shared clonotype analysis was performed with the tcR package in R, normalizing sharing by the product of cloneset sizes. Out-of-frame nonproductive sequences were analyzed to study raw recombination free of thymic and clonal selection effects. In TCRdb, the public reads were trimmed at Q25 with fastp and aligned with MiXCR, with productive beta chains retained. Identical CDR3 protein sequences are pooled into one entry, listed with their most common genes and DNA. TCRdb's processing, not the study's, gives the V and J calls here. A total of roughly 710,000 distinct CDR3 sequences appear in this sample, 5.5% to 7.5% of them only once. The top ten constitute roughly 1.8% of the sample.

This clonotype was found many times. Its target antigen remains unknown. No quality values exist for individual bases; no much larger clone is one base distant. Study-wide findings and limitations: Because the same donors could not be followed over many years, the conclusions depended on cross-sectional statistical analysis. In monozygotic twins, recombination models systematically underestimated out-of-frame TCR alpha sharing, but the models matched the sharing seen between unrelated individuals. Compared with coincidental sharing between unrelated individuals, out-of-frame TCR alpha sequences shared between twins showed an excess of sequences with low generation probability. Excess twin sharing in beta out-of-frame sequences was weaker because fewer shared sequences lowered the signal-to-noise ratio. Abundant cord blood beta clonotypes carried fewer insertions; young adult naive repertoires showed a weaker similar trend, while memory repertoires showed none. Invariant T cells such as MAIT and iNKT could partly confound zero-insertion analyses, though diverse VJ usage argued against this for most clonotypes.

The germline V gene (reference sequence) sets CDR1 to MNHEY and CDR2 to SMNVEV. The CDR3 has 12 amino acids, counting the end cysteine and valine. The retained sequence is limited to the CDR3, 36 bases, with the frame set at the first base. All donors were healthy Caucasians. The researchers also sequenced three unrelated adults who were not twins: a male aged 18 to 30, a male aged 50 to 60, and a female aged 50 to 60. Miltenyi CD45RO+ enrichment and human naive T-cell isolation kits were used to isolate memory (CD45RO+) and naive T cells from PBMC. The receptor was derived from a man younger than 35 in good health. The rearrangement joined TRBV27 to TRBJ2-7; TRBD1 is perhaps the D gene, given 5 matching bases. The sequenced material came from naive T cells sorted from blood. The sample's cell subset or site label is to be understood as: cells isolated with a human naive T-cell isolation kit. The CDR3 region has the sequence CASTLQDGRSSV. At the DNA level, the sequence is TGTGCCAGCACCCTACAGGATGGCAGATCTAGCGTC.